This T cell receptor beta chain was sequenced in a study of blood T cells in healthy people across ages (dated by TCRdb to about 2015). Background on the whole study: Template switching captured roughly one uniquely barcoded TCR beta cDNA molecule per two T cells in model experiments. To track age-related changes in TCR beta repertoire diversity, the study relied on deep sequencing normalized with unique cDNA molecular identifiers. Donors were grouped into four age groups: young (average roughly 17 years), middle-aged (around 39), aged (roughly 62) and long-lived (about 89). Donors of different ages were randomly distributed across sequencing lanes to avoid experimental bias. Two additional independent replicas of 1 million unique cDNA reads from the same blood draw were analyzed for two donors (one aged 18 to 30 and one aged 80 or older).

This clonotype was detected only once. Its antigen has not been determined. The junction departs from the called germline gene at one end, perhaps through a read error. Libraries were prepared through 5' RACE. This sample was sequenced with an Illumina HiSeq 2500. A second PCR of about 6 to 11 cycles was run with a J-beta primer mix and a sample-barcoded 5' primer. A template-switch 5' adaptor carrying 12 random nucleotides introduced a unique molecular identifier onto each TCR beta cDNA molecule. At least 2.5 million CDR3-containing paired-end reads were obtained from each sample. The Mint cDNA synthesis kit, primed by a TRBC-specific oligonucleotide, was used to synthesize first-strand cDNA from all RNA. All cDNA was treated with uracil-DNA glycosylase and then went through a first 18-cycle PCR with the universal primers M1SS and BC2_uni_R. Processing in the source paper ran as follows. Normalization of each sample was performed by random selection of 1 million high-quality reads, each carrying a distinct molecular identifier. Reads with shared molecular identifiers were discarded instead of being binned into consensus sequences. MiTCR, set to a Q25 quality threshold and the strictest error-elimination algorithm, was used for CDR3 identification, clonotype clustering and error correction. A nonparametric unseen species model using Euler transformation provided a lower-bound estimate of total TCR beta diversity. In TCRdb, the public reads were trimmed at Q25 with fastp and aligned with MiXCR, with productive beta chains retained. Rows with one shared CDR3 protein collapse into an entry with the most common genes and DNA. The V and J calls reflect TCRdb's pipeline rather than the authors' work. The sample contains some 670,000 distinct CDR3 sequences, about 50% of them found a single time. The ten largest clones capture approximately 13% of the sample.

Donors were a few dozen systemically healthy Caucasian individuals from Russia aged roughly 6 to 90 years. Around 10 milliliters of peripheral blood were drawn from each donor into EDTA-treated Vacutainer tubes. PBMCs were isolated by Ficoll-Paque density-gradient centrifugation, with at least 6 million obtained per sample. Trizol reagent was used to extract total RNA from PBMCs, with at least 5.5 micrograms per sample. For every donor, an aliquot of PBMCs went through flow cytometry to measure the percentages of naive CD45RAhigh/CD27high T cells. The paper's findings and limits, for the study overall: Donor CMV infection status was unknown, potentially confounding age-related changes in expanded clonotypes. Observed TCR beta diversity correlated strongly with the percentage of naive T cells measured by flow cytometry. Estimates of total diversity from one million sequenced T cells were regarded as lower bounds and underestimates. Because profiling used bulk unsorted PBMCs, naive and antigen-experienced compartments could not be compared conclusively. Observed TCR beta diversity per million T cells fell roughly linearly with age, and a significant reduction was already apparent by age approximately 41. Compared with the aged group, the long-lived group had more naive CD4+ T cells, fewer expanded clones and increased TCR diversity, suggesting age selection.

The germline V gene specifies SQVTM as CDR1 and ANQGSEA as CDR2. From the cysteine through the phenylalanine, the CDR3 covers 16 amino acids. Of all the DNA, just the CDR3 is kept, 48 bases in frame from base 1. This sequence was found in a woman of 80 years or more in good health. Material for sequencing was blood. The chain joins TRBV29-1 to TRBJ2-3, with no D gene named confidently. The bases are TGCAGCGTTGAATTCGGATGGGCGGAACTCACAGAGACGCAGTATTTT. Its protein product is CSVEFGWAELTETQYF.